Here is one TCR beta chain with its context. A single count supports this clone. Its antigen is still unknown. There are no base qualities to consult, and no much larger clone falls within one base. CDR1 is given as SGHAT and CDR2 as FQNNGV, both from the germline V gene. The CDR3 goes from the cysteine to the phenylalanine over 15 residues. Just CDR3 DNA is preserved here, 45 bases in frame from base 1. For this chain, trimming is 3 bases at the V end and 3 bases at the J end, and the number of junction bases without a gene match is 5. The data are from a study of blood T cell repertoires in COVID-19 (dated by TCRdb to the early 2020s). Notes on the research overall: Samples from collaborators originated in the United States, Italy and Spain and spanned both the acute and convalescent phases of COVID-19. The material from the prospective study consisted of cDNA or gDNA derived from T cells, B-cell-depleted T cells, or PBMCs. Subjects who had been exposed to COVID-19, were actively infected with it, or had recovered from it provided the deeply sampled blood TCRbeta repertoires that made up the dataset. The repertoires were made available in a free public database intended to serve as a resource for research on the immune response to SARS-CoV-2. Samples came from the ongoing ImmuneRACE study (first 160 participants) plus 1,254 subjects from 6 global collaborators. A de-identified subject ID, COVID-19 status, age in years and sex were almost always included in the sample metadata. Where available, HLA class I and class II types were obtained from metadata supplied by the sample provider rather than from assay-based typing.

The paper's findings and limits, for the study overall: The amount of clinical and demographic metadata varied by source and participant and was provided uncurated.

TCRbeta CDR3 regions were amplified from genomic DNA using the immunoSEQ Assay, a bias-controlled multiplex PCR. Under the source paper's analysis protocol: Nucleated cell counts per sample were estimated from amplification of reference gene primers within the assay. To quantify the absolute abundance of each unique TCRbeta CDR3 rearrangement, sequence reads were collapsed and filtered. For each sample, productive Simpson clonality was calculated as the square root of Simpson's diversity index over productive rearrangements. TCRdb provides this immuneACCESS table in a form limited to in-frame rearrangements. Some clones are lacking; in checked studies, under half of them reflect an unresolved V gene, and why the rest are absent is not known. The V and J calls and clone size come from that table; D and trimming were worked out from the DNA. The sample profile shows 88,000 or so clones; around 88% of them were found once. The ten largest clonotypes hold 1.2% of the sample.

In the prospective study, participants were roughly 18 to 95 years old, resided in around 25 geographic areas of the United States, and were enrolled through a virtual design. Cohort assignment in the prospective study relied on participant-reported clinical history from a screening survey and a study questionnaire. In the prospective study, mobile phlebotomists collected whole blood, serum and a nasopharyngeal or oropharyngeal swab from each participant. Participants in the prospective study had the option to provide additional blood draws and questionnaires over an approximately 2-month period. Before DNA extraction, prospective study blood samples were shipped either frozen or at room temperature.

The receptor's source is a woman in her forties or fifties with acute COVID-19. Sequencing input: PBMCs or T cells enriched from blood (not recorded which). The chain couples TRBV11-2 to TRBJ2-1, and 7 bases in between align with TRBD2. The CDR3 reads as follows: CASSFGGSYYNEQFF. The DNA sequence is as follows: TGTGCCAGCAGCTTCGGCGGGAGTTACTACAATGAGCAGTTCTTC.